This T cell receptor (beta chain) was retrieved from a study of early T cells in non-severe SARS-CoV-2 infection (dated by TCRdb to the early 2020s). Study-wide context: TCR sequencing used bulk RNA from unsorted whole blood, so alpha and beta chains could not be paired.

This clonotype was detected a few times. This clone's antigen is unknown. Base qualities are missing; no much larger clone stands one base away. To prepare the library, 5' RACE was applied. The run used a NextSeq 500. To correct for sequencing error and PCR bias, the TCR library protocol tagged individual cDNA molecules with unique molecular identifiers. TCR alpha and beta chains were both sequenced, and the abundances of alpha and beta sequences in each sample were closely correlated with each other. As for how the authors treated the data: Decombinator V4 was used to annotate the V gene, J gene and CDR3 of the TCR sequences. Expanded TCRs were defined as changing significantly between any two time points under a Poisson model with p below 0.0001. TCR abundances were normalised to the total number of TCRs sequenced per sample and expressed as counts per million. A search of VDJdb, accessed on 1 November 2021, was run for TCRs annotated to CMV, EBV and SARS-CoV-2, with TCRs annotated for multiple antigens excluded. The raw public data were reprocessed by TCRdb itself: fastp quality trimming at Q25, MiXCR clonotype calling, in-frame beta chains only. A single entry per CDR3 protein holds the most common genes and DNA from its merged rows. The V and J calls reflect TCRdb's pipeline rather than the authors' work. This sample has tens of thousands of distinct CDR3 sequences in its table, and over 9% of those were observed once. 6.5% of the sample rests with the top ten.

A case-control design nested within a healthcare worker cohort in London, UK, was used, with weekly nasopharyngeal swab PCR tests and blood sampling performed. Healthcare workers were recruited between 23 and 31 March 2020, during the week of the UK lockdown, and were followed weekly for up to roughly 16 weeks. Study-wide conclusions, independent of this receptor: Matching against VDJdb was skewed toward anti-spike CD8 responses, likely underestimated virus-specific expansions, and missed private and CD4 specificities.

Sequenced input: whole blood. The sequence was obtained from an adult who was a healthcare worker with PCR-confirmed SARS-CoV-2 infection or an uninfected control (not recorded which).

The nucleotides are TGTGCCAGCAGCTTAAATAGCGGCACAGATACGCAGTATTTT. Protein translation: CASSLNSGTDTQYF. The chain was built from TRBV7-2 and TRBJ2-3, with TRBD2 as a weak D call on 5 bases. Trimming at the junction amounts to 2 bases on V and 1 base on J, and the germline ends lie 7 bases apart. In the germline V gene, CDR1 corresponds to SGHTA and CDR2 to FQGNSA. Including the terminal cysteine and phenylalanine, the CDR3 comprises 14 residues. The read is trimmed to its CDR3 DNA, 42 bases read in frame from base 1. Extended through the reference TRBV7-2 and TRBJ2-3 proteins, this CDR3 yields the full variable domain: GAGVSQSPSNKVTEKGKDVELRCDPISGHTALYWYRQSLGQGLEFLIYFQGNSAPDKSGLPSDRFSAERTGGSVSTLTIQRTQQEDSAVYLCASSLNSGTDTQYFGPGTRLTVL.